Below, 27 T cell receptor beta chains from the same sample are listed, as sequenced in a study of OX40 agonist ivuxolimab in advanced cancers. The repertoire was sequenced with immunoSEQ multiplex PCR; TCRdb's copy has only in-frame clones and lacks some. The sample lists approximately 61,000 clones; roughly 80% were seen once. The source material was CD4+ or CD8+ T cells sorted from blood, sampled in a trial of the OX40 agonist ivuxolimab. The receptor source for this set is an adult with an advanced solid tumor such as melanoma, head and neck, liver or kidney cancer.

This sequence joins TRBV15 and TRBJ1-6; 11 bases are a match to TRBD1. Germline CDR1 is LNHNV and CDR2 is YYDKDF (reference sequence). This CDR3 has 16 residues. The J segment lost 8 bases and the V segment lost 0 bases, leaving 3 bases of the junction unmatched. The CDR3 region has the DNA TGTGCCACCAGCAGAGATCGGGACAGGGGGTATTCACCCCTCCACTTT. As protein: CATSRDRDRGYSPLHF.

The V call is TRBV30, the J call TRBJ2-2, with TRBD1 as a possible D gene (6 bases). This CDR3 region has 15 residues. The V end was cut by 4 bases, the J end by 1 base, with 13 bases between. CDR1 is GTSNPN, CDR2 SVGIG, per germline (reference sequence). The CDR3 nucleotides read TGTGCCTGGAATGGGGGACAACAGAACACCGGGGAGCTGTTTTTT. Translating gives CAWNGGQQNTGELFF. Variable domain in full (rest from reference TRBV30 and TRBJ2-2): SQTIHQWPATLVQPVGSPLSLECTVEGTSNPNLYWYRQAAGRGLQLLFYSVGIGQISSEVPQNLSASRPQDRQFILSSKKLLLSDSGFYLCAWNGGQQNTGELFFGEGSRLTVL.

The V call is TRBV9, the J call TRBJ2-3; D remains ambiguous. Deletions cut 0 bases from V and 11 bases from J, with 13 bases between. The germline V gene encodes CDR1 SGDLS and CDR2 YYNGEE. The CDR3 loop spans 13 amino acids. Here the CDR3 reads CASSVARHGLQYF. CDR3 sequence (DNA): TGTGCCAGCAGCGTAGCGCGGCACGGATTGCAGTATTTT.

The chain has TRBV6-1 and TRBJ2-5, with 9 bases that match TRBD1. Germline CDR1 MNHNS, CDR2 SASEGT. CDR3 length equals 15 residues. J gave up 5 bases and V 4 bases, and 8 bases lay outside the gene matches. The DNA for the CDR3 is TGTGCCAGCAGTGCCCCAAGCGACAGGGGGGAGACCCAGTACTTC. Encoded protein: CASSAPSDRGETQYF.

This clone was picked up one time. V and J are TRBV2 and TRBJ2-3; 11 positions agree with TRBD2. The CDR3 has 14 amino acids. The germline V gene encodes CDR1 SNHLY and CDR2 FYNNEI. With 8 bases clipped from V and 1 base from J, the junction kept 2 bases outside the gene matches. CDR3 sequence (DNA): TGTGCCAGCTCACTAGCGGGGGGCACAGATACGCAGTATTTT. It codes for CASSLAGGTDTQYF.

The sample holds a few counts of this clone. The V and J genes are TRBV4-1 and TRBJ2-1, with D perhaps being TRBD1 or TRBD2 (5 bases each). In germline, CDR1 is MGHRA, CDR2 YSYEKL. The CDR3 runs 16 residues. Trimming took off 2 bases at V and 15 bases at J, with 26 bases between the two ends. CDR3 DNA: TGCGCCAGCAGCCAACCGACTCGGGGCAGAGGGTCCCTTCTGTTCTTC. It yields the protein CASSQPTRGRGSLLFF.

V and J are TRBV9 and TRBJ2-3; 12 bases are shared with TRBD2. The CDR3 length is 20 residues. Germline CDR1 SGDLS, CDR2 YYNGEE. With 3 bases clipped from V and 2 bases from J, the junction kept 16 bases outside the gene matches. CDR3 amino acids: CASSAEGLAGPPDSTDTQYF. The DNA for the CDR3 is TGTGCCAGCAGCGCGGAGGGACTAGCGGGCCCCCCGGATTCCACAGATACGCAGTATTTT.

This clone was counted at least ten times. The J gene is TRBJ2-1, the V gene TRBV11-1; 12 positions match TRBD2. V shed 5 bases, J shed 4 bases, and the junction held 9 bases outside the gene matches. The CDR3 sequence is 17 residues long. Germline V CDR1 and CDR2: SGHAT, FQDESV (reference sequence). As DNA, the CDR3 is TGTGCCAGCAGCCCGCGACTAGCGGGGGCAAAATACAATGAGCAGTTCTTC. Its protein is CASSPRLAGAKYNEQFF.

This sequence joins TRBV6-5 and TRBJ2-3; no definite D call. V was clipped by 1 base and J by 6 bases, with 5 bases between them. There are 12 residues in the CDR3. Germline assignment: CDR1 MNHEY and CDR2 SVGAGI. CDR3 protein: CASSYYGDTQYF. In DNA form, the CDR3 reads TGTGCCAGCAGTTACTATGGGGATACGCAGTATTTT.

J is TRBJ1-6 and V is TRBV5-8; D uncertain. Trimming pared 4 bases from V and 7 bases from J, leaving 12 bases between. The CDR3 has 14 amino acids. CDR1 is SGHTS and CDR2 is YDEGEE in the germline V gene. CDR3 in DNA: TGTGCCAGCAGCGCACCTGGTGGGAATTCACCCCTCCACTTT. Protein: CASSAPGGNSPLHF.

The V and J genes are TRBV5-6 and TRBJ1-4; possibly TRBD1 for D (5 bases). The length of the CDR3 is 14 residues. V was shortened by 2 bases and J by 6 bases, with 11 bases between the two germline ends. Germline CDR1 is SGHDT and CDR2 is YYEEEE. CDR3 DNA: TGTGCCAGCAGCTTCAGGGCTGGGGATGAAAAACTGTTTTTT. Translating gives CASSFRAGDEKLFF. Full variable domain (remainder filled in from reference TRBV5-6 and TRBJ1-4): DAGVTQSPTHLIKTRGQQVTLRCSPKSGHDTVSWYQQALGQGPQFIFQYYEEEERQRGNFPDRFSGHQFPNYSSELNVNALLLGDSALYLCASSFRAGDEKLFFGSGTQLSVL.

The chain employs TRBV7-6 and TRBJ1-2, with D hard to call. This CDR3 has 12 amino acids. Germline CDR1 and CDR2: SGHVS and FNYEAQ. The V end was cut by 3 bases, the J end by 3 bases, with 5 bases between. The CDR3 DNA follows: TGTGCCAGCAGCTTCCCAGACTATGGCTACACCTTC. As protein: CASSFPDYGYTF.

The chain has TRBV5-1 and TRBJ1-5; TRBD1 might be the D (5 bases). This CDR3 region has 14 residues. V dropped 3 bases and J dropped 7 bases, with 14 bases sitting between them. Germline V lookup: CDR1 SGHRS, CDR2 YFSETQ. CDR3 in amino acids: CASSWDGAGQPQHF. In DNA, the CDR3 is TGCGCCAGCAGCTGGGACGGGGCTGGGCAGCCCCAGCATTTT.

The chain employs TRBV19 and TRBJ2-2; no firm D call. Per germline, CDR1 LNHDA and CDR2 SQIVND (reference sequence). CDR3 length: 13 residues. V was shortened by 7 bases and J by 4 bases, with 10 bases between the two germline ends. In DNA, the CDR3 is TGTGCCAGTAATCTCCCGGGCACCGGGGAGCTGTTTTTT. It specifies CASNLPGTGELFF.

The rearrangement links TRBV2 to TRBJ1-5, with TRBD1 matching 8 bases. With 1 base clipped from V and 6 bases from J, the junction kept 5 bases outside the gene matches. CDR3 length equals 15 residues. From germline, CDR1 is SNHLY and CDR2 FYNNEI. CDR3: CASSEEQGEIQPQHF. As DNA, the CDR3 is TGTGCCAGCAGTGAAGAACAGGGGGAAATTCAGCCCCAGCATTTT.

This clone turned up a few times. This sequence joins TRBV7-8 and TRBJ1-3; TRBD1 might be the D (6 bases). V was clipped by 0 bases and J by 6 bases, with 9 bases between them. Germline V gene lookup returns CDR1 SGHVS and CDR2 FQNEAQ. This CDR3 region has 14 residues. The CDR3 is CASSLAGGANTIYF. CDR3 nucleotide sequence: TGTGCCAGCAGCTTAGCGGGGGGGGCAAACACCATATATTTT.

The V call is TRBV9, the J call TRBJ2-7, with D maybe TRBD2 (7 bases). Trimming stripped 2 bases from V and 2 bases from J, with 11 bases between. Looked up from germline, CDR1 is SGDLS and CDR2 is YYNGEE. This CDR3 contains 14 residues. The CDR3 loop reads CASSVTGGPYEQYF. The CDR3, as DNA: TGTGCCAGCAGCGTGACGGGGGGCCCCTACGAGCAGTACTTC.

This sequence joins TRBV23-1 and TRBJ1-3, with D possibly TRBD1 on 5 matching bases. TRBV23-1 is an ORF, and what it does is uncertain. This CDR3 contains 14 residues. V lost 2 bases and J lost 4, with 9 bases in between. The CDR3, as DNA: TGCGCCAGCAGTCAAGCAGGGTTAGGAAACACCATATATTTT. Amino acids: CASSQAGLGNTIYF.

The CDR3, as DNA: TGTGCCAGCAGCTTAGCGCCCCAATCGGGCTACGAGCAGTACTTC. Its translation is CASSLAPQSGYEQYF. The chain uses TRBV7-9 and TRBJ2-7; D uncertain. Germline values: CDR1 SEHNR, CDR2 FQNEAQ (reference sequence). This CDR3 comprises 15 residues. Trimming removed 0 bases at V and 3 bases at J, with 12 bases between.

The rearrangement uses TRBV5-6 and TRBJ1-2; a possible D gene is TRBD1 (6 bases). CDR1 is SGHDT, CDR2 YYEEEE, per germline. The CDR3 totals 14 residues. The V end was cut by 2 bases, the J end by 7 bases, with 15 bases between. This chain's CDR3 is CASSLRGQYGGYTF. Written as DNA, the CDR3 is TGTGCCAGCAGCTTACGCGGACAGTATGGTGGCTACACCTTC. The full variable domain, with the rest looked up from reference TRBV5-6 and TRBJ1-2, is DAGVTQSPTHLIKTRGQQVTLRCSPKSGHDTVSWYQQALGQGPQFIFQYYEEEERQRGNFPDRFSGHQFPNYSSELNVNALLLGDSALYLCASSLRGQYGGYTFGSGTRLTVV.

The J gene is TRBJ2-7, the V gene TRBV7-2; TRBD2 might be the D (6 bases). CDR1 and CDR2 (germline): SGHTA, FQGNSA. The ends were cut back, 4 bases at V and 2 bases at J, with 12 bases in the middle. This CDR3 is 14 amino acids long. The CDR3 protein is CASSYGTATYEQYF. The DNA of the CDR3 is TGTGCCAGCAGCTACGGGACTGCTACCTACGAGCAGTACTTC.

The chain has TRBV7-8 and TRBJ2-5, with D possibly matching TRBD2 (5 bases). The CDR3 has 11 residues. Deletions cut 5 bases from V and 4 bases from J, with 5 bases between. Germline CDR1 is SGHVS and CDR2 is FQNEAQ. CDR3 loop: CASSRGETQYF. CDR3 sequence (DNA): TGTGCCAGCAGCCGGGGAGAGACCCAGTACTTC.

The chain carries TRBV5-4 and TRBJ2-6, with 8 bases that match TRBD1. Germline trimming cut 4 bases from V and 0 bases from J; bases unmatched to any gene: 6. This CDR3 is built from 17 residues. Looked up from germline, CDR1 is SGHNT and CDR2 is YYREEE (reference sequence). CDR3 bases: TGTGCCAGCAGCCCGGGACAGGCAAGCTCTGGGGCCAACGTCCTGACTTTC. It codes for CASSPGQASSGANVLTF.

This chain links TRBV30 with TRBJ2-3; D gene uncertain. Germline assignment: CDR1 GTSNPN and CDR2 SVGIG (reference sequence). CDR3 size: 14 residues. Trimming removed 0 bases at V and 7 bases at J, with 14 bases between. CDR3 amino acids: CAWSVLTGLNTQYF. Here the CDR3 DNA reads TGTGCCTGGAGTGTACTTACCGGGTTGAATACGCAGTATTTT.

This sequence joins TRBV19 and TRBJ1-2; a weak D match, TRBD1 (5 bases). The germline CDR1 and CDR2 sequences are LNHDA and SQIVND (reference sequence). V shed 3 bases and J shed 4 bases, with 12 bases lying between them. This CDR3 has 14 amino acids. CDR3 amino acids: CASSIPGTGYGYTF. The CDR3 region has the DNA TGTGCCAGTAGTATCCCCGGGACGGGCTATGGCTACACCTTC.

V is TRBV4-3 and J is TRBJ1-1; 8 bases are shared with TRBD1. V lost 0 bases and J lost 2; bases outside the gene matches: 2. The germline V gene has CDR1 LGHNA and CDR2 YSLEER. This CDR3 is built from 15 residues. The CDR3 region has the DNA TGCGCCAGCAGCCAAGATGGACAGGGAAACACTGAAGCTTTCTTT. This codes for CASSQDGQGNTEAFF.

The chain links TRBV2 to TRBJ1-1; D uncertain. Germline CDR1 and CDR2: SNHLY and FYNNEI. CDR3 length: 11 residues. V dropped 6 bases and J dropped 0 bases, with 2 bases sitting between them. The CDR3 region has the DNA TGTGCCAGCAGCCTGAACACTGAAGCTTTCTTT. Protein: CASSLNTEAFF.